The next 8 T cell receptor beta chains were all read from a single sample in a study of cytomegalovirus exposure and HLA in healthy donors (TCRdb year 2017). Library preparation used the immunoSEQ multiplex PCR assay. The multiplex PCR relied on a mix of 60 forward primers for TCR Vbeta segments and 13 reverse primers for TCR Jbeta segments. TCRdb's version of the immuneACCESS table is confined to in-frame rearrangements and falls short of the full clone set. An unresolved V gene accounts for under half of the shortfall where checked; the remainder is of unknown origin. For this sample there are 150,000 or so clones; 65% to 85% appear just once. The ten largest clones add up to 2.4% of the sample. Material for sequencing was PBMCs. All receptors derive from a man aged 50 to 59 in good health and CMV-seronegative.

The CDR3 nucleotides read TGTGCCAGCAGCCCCGGGGCAGGGGATAATCAGCCCCAGCATTTT. It yields the protein CASSPGAGDNQPQHF. The rearrangement uses TRBV7-9 and TRBJ1-5; a possible D gene is TRBD1 (6 bases). Germline V gene data show CDR1 as SEHNR and CDR2 as FQNEAQ (reference sequence). Trimming removed 5 bases from V and 4 bases from J, with 15 bases in between. This CDR3 has 15 residues.

This rearrangement joins TRBV5-1 to TRBJ2-1; 13 positions match TRBD2. V shed 2 bases, J shed 8 bases, and the junction held 7 bases outside the gene matches. Germline V gives CDR1 SGHRS, CDR2 YFSETQ. The CDR3 loop spans 16 amino acids. The CDR3 spells CASSFTSGGAGDEQFF. CDR3 DNA sequence: TGCGCCAGCAGCTTCACTAGCGGGGGGGCGGGCGATGAGCAGTTCTTC.

The chain couples TRBV29-1 to TRBJ2-7; possible D gene TRBD1, 6 bases. V was clipped by 7 bases and J by 0 bases, with 10 bases between them. Germline V gives CDR1 SQVTM, CDR2 ANQGSEA. CDR3 length equals 12 residues. The CDR3: CSARQDSYEQYF. The CDR3 DNA reads TGCAGCGCCAGACAGGACTCCTACGAGCAGTACTTC.

The chain recombines TRBV5-1 with TRBJ2-3; unclear D gene. Germline V gene sequence: CDR1 SGHRS, CDR2 YFSETQ. V lost 0 bases and J 0 bases, leaving 8 bases between the germline ends. The CDR3 covers 15 residues. The CDR3 nucleotides are TGCGCCAGCAGCTTGGCGGTCTCTAGCACAGATACGCAGTATTTT. It translates to CASSLAVSSTDTQYF.

The chain joins TRBV10-1 to TRBJ2-2; D is possibly TRBD1 (6 bases). The germline V gene encodes CDR1 WNHNN and CDR2 SYGVQD (reference sequence). The CDR3 loop spans 20 amino acids. V dropped 6 bases and J dropped 0 bases, with 26 bases sitting between them. CDR3 protein: CASRSRTDFIPVTNTGELFF. The DNA for the CDR3 is TGCGCCAGCAGGAGTCGGACAGACTTCATTCCTGTAACGAACACCGGGGAGCTGTTTTTT.

This clone was observed a few times. The chain combines TRBV4-1 with TRBJ1-1, with D possibly TRBD1 on 5 matching bases. V lost 0 bases and J lost 1, with 9 bases in between. This CDR3 is built from 15 residues. The germline CDR1 and CDR2 sequences are MGHRA and YSYEKL. This CDR3 is CASSQDKGANTEAFF. In DNA, the CDR3 is TGCGCCAGCAGCCAAGACAAAGGGGCGAACACTGAAGCTTTCTTT.

This chain uses TRBV27 with TRBJ1-5; 7 nucleotides align to TRBD1. J was trimmed by 6 bases and V by 2 bases; bases with no gene match: 10. CDR1 MNHEY and CDR2 SMNVEV come from the germline V gene (reference sequence). CDR3 length equals 16 residues. CDR3 DNA: TGTGCCAGCAGTTTAAGTCTGTCCGCAGGGGGTCAGCCCCAGCATTTT. It yields the protein CASSLSLSAGGQPQHF.

The V call is TRBV7-8, the J call TRBJ2-3; possibly TRBD2 for D (5 bases). Germline CDR1 and CDR2: SGHVS and FQNEAQ. The CDR3 loop spans 13 amino acids. Deletions cut 8 bases from V and 0 bases from J, with 9 bases between. The CDR3 nucleotides are TGTGCCAGCCGCCGGGATAGCACAGATACGCAGTATTTT. The encoded protein is CASRRDSTDTQYF.